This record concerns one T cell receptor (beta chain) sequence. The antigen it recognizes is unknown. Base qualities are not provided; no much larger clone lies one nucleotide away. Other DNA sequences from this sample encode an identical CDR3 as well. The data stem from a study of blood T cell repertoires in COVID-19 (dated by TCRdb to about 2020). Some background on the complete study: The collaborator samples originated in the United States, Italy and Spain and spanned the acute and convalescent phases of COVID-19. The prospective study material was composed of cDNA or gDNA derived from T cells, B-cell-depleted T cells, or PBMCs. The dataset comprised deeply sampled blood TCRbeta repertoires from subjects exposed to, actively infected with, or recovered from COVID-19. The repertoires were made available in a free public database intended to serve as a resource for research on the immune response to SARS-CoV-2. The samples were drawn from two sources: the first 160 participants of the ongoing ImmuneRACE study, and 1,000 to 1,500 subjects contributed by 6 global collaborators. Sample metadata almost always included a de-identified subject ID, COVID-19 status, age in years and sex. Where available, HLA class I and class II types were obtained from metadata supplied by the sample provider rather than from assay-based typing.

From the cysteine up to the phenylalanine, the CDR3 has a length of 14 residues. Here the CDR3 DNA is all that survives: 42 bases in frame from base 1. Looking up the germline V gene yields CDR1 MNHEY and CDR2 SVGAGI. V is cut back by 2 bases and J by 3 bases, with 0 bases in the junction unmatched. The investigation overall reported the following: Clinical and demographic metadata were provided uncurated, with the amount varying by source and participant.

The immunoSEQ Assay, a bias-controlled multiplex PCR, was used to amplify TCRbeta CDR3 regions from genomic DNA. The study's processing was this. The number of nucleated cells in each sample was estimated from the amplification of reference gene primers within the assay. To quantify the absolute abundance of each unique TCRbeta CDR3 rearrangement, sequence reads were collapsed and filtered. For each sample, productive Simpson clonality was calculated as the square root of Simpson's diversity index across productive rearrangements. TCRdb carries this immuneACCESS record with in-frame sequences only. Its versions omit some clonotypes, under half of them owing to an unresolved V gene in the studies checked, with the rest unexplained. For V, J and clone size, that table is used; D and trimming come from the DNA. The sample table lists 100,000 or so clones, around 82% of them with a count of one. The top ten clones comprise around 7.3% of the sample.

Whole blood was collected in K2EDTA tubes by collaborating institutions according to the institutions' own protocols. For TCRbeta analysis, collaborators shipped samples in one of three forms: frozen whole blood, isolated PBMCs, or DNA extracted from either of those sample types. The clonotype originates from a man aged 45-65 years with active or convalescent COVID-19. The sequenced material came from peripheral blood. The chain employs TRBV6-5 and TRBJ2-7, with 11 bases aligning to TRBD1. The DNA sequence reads TGTGCCAGCAGTTACGGGACAGGGGGCTACGAGCAGTACTTC. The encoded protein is CASSYGTGGYEQYF.